This TCR beta chain was identified during a study of cytomegalovirus exposure and HLA in healthy donors. The study's findings and limits: CMV serostatus was the sole immune exposure data available.

A word on this clone: Its antigen is unidentified.

Each donor's status was that of a healthy bone marrow donor. The primer mix had 60 Vbeta and 13 Jbeta primers. Using immunoSEQ multiplex PCR, the repertoire was profiled, and TCRdb retains in-frame clones only, with some absent. The sample has about 190,000 clones, roughly 80% seen once. Sequencing was carried out using PBMCs. This TCR was sampled from a woman younger than 45 in good health and CMV-seropositive.

The CDR3 reads CASTGTSGRKAYEQYF. The CDR3 coding sequence is TGCGCCAGCACTGGGACTAGCGGGAGGAAGGCCTACGAGCAGTACTTC. This chain joins TRBV5-1 and TRBJ2-7; 15 bases are shared with TRBD2. Germline assignment: CDR1 SGHRS and CDR2 YFSETQ. V dropped 6 bases and J dropped 2; count of bases not matched to a gene: 6. The CDR3 length is 16 residues.